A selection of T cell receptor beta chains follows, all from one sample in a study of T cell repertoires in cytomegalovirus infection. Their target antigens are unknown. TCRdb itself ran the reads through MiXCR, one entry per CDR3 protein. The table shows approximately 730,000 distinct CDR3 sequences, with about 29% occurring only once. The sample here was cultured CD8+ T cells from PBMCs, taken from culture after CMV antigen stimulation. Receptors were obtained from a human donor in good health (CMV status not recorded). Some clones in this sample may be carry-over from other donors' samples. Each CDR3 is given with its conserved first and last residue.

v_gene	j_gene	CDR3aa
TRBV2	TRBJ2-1	CASEGLPWDNEQFF
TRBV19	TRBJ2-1	CASSIGGMAARHEQFF
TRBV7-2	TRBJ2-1	CASSLLDPEQFF
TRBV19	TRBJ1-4	CASSSPRGEKLFF
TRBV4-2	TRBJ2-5	CASSQDRGGLQETQYF
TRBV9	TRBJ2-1	CASSKGTGVGYNEQFF
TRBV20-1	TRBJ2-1	CSARDLRSTISYNEQFF
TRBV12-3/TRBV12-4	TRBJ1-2	CASTETGRGYGYTF
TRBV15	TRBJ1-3	CATNRVGQGTDGNTIYF
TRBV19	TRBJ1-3	CASSTLGEAVNTIYF
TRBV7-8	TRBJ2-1	CASSFGLDEQFF
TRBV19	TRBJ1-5	CASWGPGRTYSNQPQHF
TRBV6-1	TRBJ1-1	CASLKGSLEAFF
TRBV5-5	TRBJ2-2	CASSPPGAGKFTGELFF
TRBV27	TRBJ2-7	CASRNKPQGSSYEQYF
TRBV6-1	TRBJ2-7	CASSAGEQYF
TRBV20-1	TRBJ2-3	CSAPGQGRTDTQYF
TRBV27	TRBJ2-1	CASSYDRGRVNEQFF
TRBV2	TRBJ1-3	CASSELSSGNTIYF
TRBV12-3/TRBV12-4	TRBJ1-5	CASRVGTGLDQPQHF
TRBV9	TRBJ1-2	CASSEGTGINYGYTF
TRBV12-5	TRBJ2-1	CASGPTGTGGLNEQFF
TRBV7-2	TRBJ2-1	CASSFLLAEYNEQFF
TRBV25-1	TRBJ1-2	CASSEYRGGYTF
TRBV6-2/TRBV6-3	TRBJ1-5	CASSYEGYQPQHF
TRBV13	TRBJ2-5	CASNQESGGKGETQYF
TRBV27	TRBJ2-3	CASSSPGLAGDTSTDTQYF
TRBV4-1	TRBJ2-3	CASSQEAVTQYF
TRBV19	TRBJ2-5	CASSILAEQETQYF